This T cell receptor (beta chain) is from a study of T cell responses to AZD1222 COVID-19 vaccine (dated by TCRdb to 2020 to 2023). About the investigation overall: TCR sequencing covered 230 or so trial participants: nearly 210 given two doses of AZD1222 and 26 given two doses of MenACWY control vaccine. Trial participants were enrolled into age subgroups of 18-55, 56-69 and 70-plus years, which contained about 150, 28 and 57 TCR-sequenced participants, respectively.

The CDR3 regions of human TCRbeta chains were analyzed by immunosequencing. The authors' pipeline ran thus. Repertoire TCRs were checked for matches against a reference library of SARS-CoV-2-specific TCRs that had been generated using the MIRA antigen-specificity platform. Breadth was defined as the fraction of unique TCRs that were SARS-CoV-2-associated. Depth was defined as the fraction of total T cells that were SARS-CoV-2-associated. Using the MIRA data, each spike-specific TCR was mapped to the spike region that the TCR reacts to and placed in a CD4 or CD8 class. Log10-transformed breadth and depth values were compared by one-way ANOVA with Sidak's multiple comparisons tests. The clones in this table, taken by TCRdb from immuneACCESS, are in-frame only. Not every clone is retained; where verified, under half of the shortfall comes from an unresolved V gene, and the cause of the rest is unknown. The V and J calls and clone size were taken over from that table, and D and trimming were inferred from the DNA. The sample table lists 95,000 to 150,000 clones, 85% to 95% of them with a count of one. More than 4.5% of the sample is held by the ten biggest clonotypes.

The time point label here, explained by the study, means: about 28 days (+/-7) after the second vaccine dose. AZD1222 recipients with second doses at about 4 weeks or about 12 weeks were pooled, because spike-specific TCR depth and breadth did not differ between schedules. Vaccinee samples came from UK trials COV001 and COV002, including a single-blind randomized controlled phase 2/3 trial of AZD1222 (ChAdOx1 nCoV-19) in healthy adults. For TCRbeta chain sequencing, PBMC samples were collected from trial participants at day 0 and at day 28 after the second dose. From V the trimming removes 4 bases and from J it removes 7 bases, while the gene matches leave 10 bases of the junction unaccounted for. The germline V gene (reference sequence) yields SGHNT for CDR1 and YYREEE for CDR2. Including the terminal cysteine and phenylalanine, the CDR3 comprises 15 residues. Solely the CDR3 DNA is kept, with 45 bases framed from the first base.

The paper as a whole reports these results and caveats: The vaccine-associated CD4 TCRs covered the entire spike protein, and the dominant responses fell in regions 160-218 and 743-854. Only six AZD1222 recipients were SARS-CoV-2 seropositive at baseline, limiting conclusions about previously exposed vaccinees. In the small 56-69-year group, the increase in depth fell short of significance, most likely because of low power. Reportedly, close to half of the unique spike-specific TCRs recognized epitopes lying outside the regions that are mutated in the B.1.351 and B.1.1.7 variants. Participants were mostly white British, with more females than males. The authors suggested clonal diversity may have been underestimated. No day 14 peak-response samples were available, so repertoires were characterized only after the peak T cell response. After two AZD1222 doses, spike-specific TCR breadth and depth were significantly higher than at day 0 and than in MenACWY recipients.

Of note for this clone: This clone's antigen is unknown. No per-base quality is available; no much larger clone lies one base away.

This receptor was taken from an adult who received the AZD1222 COVID-19 vaccine. The sequence is built from TRBV5-4 and TRBJ2-7; the central 11 bases match TRBD2. The sequences come from peripheral blood, collected 28 days after the second AZD1222 dose. The CDR3 has the sequence CASSTASGRRGEQYF. The sequenced DNA is TGTGCCAGCAGCACCGCTAGCGGGAGGCGGGGGGAGCAGTACTTC.